The clone carrying this T cell receptor (beta chain) was counted ten times or more. The antigen is unknown. The data stem from a study of CD8 T cells in ankylosing spondylitis. Study-level results: Earlier studies detected some motif variants in reactive arthritis synovial fluid and blood.

TCRdb itself ran the 5' RACE reads through MiXCR, one entry per CDR3 protein. The sample shows 180,000 or so distinct CDR3 sequences, around 10% of them seen only once. V shed 6 bases, J shed 0 bases, and the junction held 3 bases outside the gene matches. The V gene's germline CDR1 is KGHSH and CDR2 LQKENI. This CDR3 comprises 14 residues. The V call is TRBV18, the J call TRBJ2-3, with 7 bases that match TRBD1. The source of this sequence is a male donor with ankylosing spondylitis or in good health (not recorded which). Sequenced input: blood, either unsorted or a sorted T cell fraction (not recorded which). The CDR3 sequence: CASSDRVSTDTQYF. The CDR3 coding sequence is TGTGCCAGCTCCGACAGGGTTAGCACAGATACGCAGTATTTT.